This entry lists 9 T cell receptor beta chains sequenced from one sample in a study of response to subunit inactivated influenza vaccine. TCRdb reanalysed the RT-PCR reads using MiXCR and keeps one entry per CDR3 protein. The table lists roughly 460,000 distinct CDR3 sequences, 10% to 11% of them singletons. Sequenced here: PBMCs from blood, sampled roughly 47 days after vaccination. The receptors originated from a man aged 45-65 years who received an inactivated influenza vaccine.

The V call is TRBV20-1, the J call TRBJ1-4, with 8 bases fitting TRBD1. With V trimmed by 3 bases and J by 11 bases, 5 bases remained unmatched. The CDR3 spans 12 residues. Germline V gene lookup returns CDR1 DFQATT and CDR2 SNEGSKA (reference sequence). In DNA form, the CDR3 reads TGCAGTGCTAGTGGACAGGGCAGGAAACTGTTTTTT. It yields the protein CSASGQGRKLFF.

The rearrangement joins TRBV5-1 to TRBJ2-7; 9 bases line up with TRBD1. The CDR3 covers 14 residues. J gave up 3 bases and V 9 bases, and 10 bases lay outside the gene matches. The germline V gene encodes CDR1 SGHRS and CDR2 YFSETQ. The CDR3 coding sequence is TGCGCCACCCCACAGGGACAGGGAGACTACGAGCAGTACTTC. Amino acid sequence: CATPQGQGDYEQYF.

The table lists this clonotype with a few counts. J is TRBJ1-2 and V is TRBV20-1; D perhaps matches TRBD1 (6 bases). The CDR3 is 15 residues long. From germline, CDR1 is DFQATT and CDR2 SNEGSKA (reference sequence). Between the trimmed V and J ends, which lost 1 base and 2 bases, there was a span of 14 bases. DNA for the CDR3: TGCAGTGCTAGAGTTCGGACAGCGGACAACTATGGCTACACCTTC. The encoded protein is CSARVRTADNYGYTF.

There are a few counts of this clonotype. The rearrangement uses TRBV7-2 and TRBJ2-6; D not certain. The CDR3 has 14 amino acids. V lost 3 bases, J lost 2 bases, and 5 bases lay in between. Looked up from germline, CDR1 is SGHTA and CDR2 is FQGNSA. CDR3 sequence: CASSFLPGANVLTF. The CDR3 DNA reads as TGTGCCAGCAGCTTTTTACCTGGGGCCAACGTCCTGACTTTC.

The gene calls are TRBV10-2 and TRBJ1-4; TRBD1 agrees at 7 bases. Germline CDR1 and CDR2: WSHSY and SAAADI. This CDR3 is built from 13 residues. V was clipped by 6 bases and J by 7 bases; unmatched bases: 5. In DNA, the CDR3 is TGCGCCAGCAGGAGTCGACAGGGTGAAAAACTGTTTTTT. This encodes CASRSRQGEKLFF.

This clonotype showed up just a few times. This chain uses TRBV2 with TRBJ2-7, with D perhaps matching TRBD1 (5 bases). V dropped 11 bases and J dropped 0 bases, with 11 bases sitting between them. CDR3 length: 12 residues. CDR1 and CDR2 from the germline V gene are SNHLY and FYNNEI. The CDR3 protein is CAGQTDSYEQYF. CDR3 DNA: TGTGCCGGCCAGACAGACTCCTACGAGCAGTACTTC.

This clonotype appeared many times. This chain links TRBV5-1 with TRBJ2-3; D uncertain. There are 13 residues in the CDR3. V was trimmed by 3 bases and J by 5 bases, leaving 10 bases between them. Germline V gives CDR1 SGHRS, CDR2 YFSETQ. This CDR3 reads CASSSYPQDTQYF. In DNA, the CDR3 is TGCGCCAGCAGCTCCTATCCTCAAGATACGCAGTATTTT.

This clonotype has more than one count but fewer than ten. One end of the junction is discordant with germline, which a read error may explain. The CDR3, as DNA: TGTGCTAGCAGCCCGCGCATGGGACAGGGGCAAGAGACCCAGTACTTC. As protein: CASSPRMGQGQETQYF. The V gene is TRBV7-7, the J gene TRBJ2-5; 10 bases are shared with TRBD1. The CDR3 spans 16 residues. Per the germline V gene, CDR1 is SSHAT and CDR2 is FNYEAQ (reference sequence).

V gene TRBV11-2 combines with J gene TRBJ2-5, with 9 positions matching TRBD2. J lost 7 bases, V lost 5 bases, and 14 bases had no gene match. This CDR3 has 16 amino acids. Germline CDR1 reads SGHAT; CDR2 reads FQNNGV. CDR3 loop: CASSDLGRGGLGTQYF. As DNA, the CDR3 is TGTGCCAGCAGCGACCTAGGGCGGGGGGGACTAGGGACCCAGTACTTC.